This T cell receptor (beta chain) was retrieved from a study of T cells in Graves' hyperthyroidism and ophthalmopathy. The study, taken as a whole, reports: A 13 V-J model separated ophthalmopathy from stable hyperthyroidism.

Fresh peripheral blood, roughly 10 ml of it, supplied the PBMCs. Remarks on this clonotype: Its target is not known.

Amplification targeted TCR beta CDR3 regions from RNA transcripts. Using the HTBI primer set, a first-round RT-PCR was run on the TCR CDR3. TCRdb recomputed calls from the multiplex PCR reads with MiXCR, one row per CDR3 protein. The repertoire consists of about 560,000 distinct CDR3 sequences, with about 15% occurring once and the leading ten covering around 7.5%. The sample was blood. The receptor's source is a woman aged 30 to 39 with Graves' hyperthyroidism.

The CDR3 DNA reads TGTGCCAGCTCACCACAAGAACTCTCCCGGGGCCTCTATAATTCACCCCTCCACTTT. Translated: CASSPQELSRGLYNSPLHF. V usage is TRBV9 and J usage is TRBJ1-6; D is perhaps TRBD1 (5 bases). The CDR3 is made up of 19 amino acids. The germline V and J ends were trimmed by 7 bases and 3 bases, with 26 bases remaining between them. The germline V gene encodes CDR1 SGDLS and CDR2 YYNGEE.